A single sample is the source of the 27 T cell receptor beta chains below, sequenced in a study of blood T cell repertoires in COVID-19. Clones were sequenced by immunoSEQ multiplex PCR, and TCRdb holds only the in-frame ones, with some missing. The table lists about 150,000 clones, approximately 85% of them singletons. The specimen was peripheral blood. These receptor sequences come from a woman aged 60 to 75 with COVID-19, enrolled during active disease.

The chain links TRBV7-2 to TRBJ2-5; 9 bases align to TRBD2. J lost 5 bases, V lost 4 bases, and 5 bases had no gene match. Germline CDR1 is SGHTA and CDR2 is FQGNSA. The CDR3 has 14 residues. The CDR3, as DNA: TGTGCCAGCAGCTCTCGCGGGGGGGAGGAGACCCAGTACTTC. Amino acids: CASSSRGGEETQYF.

This clone has a single count. This chain joins TRBV19 and TRBJ2-5, with D tentatively TRBD1 (6 bases). This CDR3 spans 14 amino acids. The ends were cut back, 2 bases at V and 4 bases at J, with 11 bases in the middle. CDR1 LNHDA and CDR2 SQIVND come from the germline V gene (reference sequence). CDR3 amino acids: CASSIQGSGETQYF. The CDR3 DNA sequence: TGTGCCAGTAGTATACAGGGGAGCGGAGAGACCCAGTACTTC.

The genes are TRBV5-1 and TRBJ1-4; 11 bases map to TRBD1. The trim removed 5 bases at V and 7 bases at J, leaving 7 bases unmatched. CDR3 length: 15 amino acids. CDR1 is SGHRS, CDR2 YFSETQ, per germline. CDR3 DNA: TGCGCCAGCAGTATTCGCGGGACAGGGGGTGAAAAACTGTTTTTT. Its translation is CASSIRGTGGEKLFF.

The chain employs TRBV5-1 and TRBJ2-7; 7 bases are shared with TRBD1. Germline V CDR1 and CDR2: SGHRS, YFSETQ. V shed 4 bases and J 3 bases; nucleotides not matched to a gene: 7. This CDR3 region has 14 residues. CDR3 nucleotides: TGCGCCAGCAGCCCCGGGACAGATGGCTACGAGCAGTACTTC. Its protein is CASSPGTDGYEQYF.

J is TRBJ1-5 and V is TRBV2, with 11 bases lining up with TRBD1. The CDR3 loop spans 12 amino acids. V shed 5 bases and J 11 bases; nucleotides not matched to a gene: 2. Germline V gives CDR1 SNHLY, CDR2 FYNNEI. This CDR3 is CASSWGQGAQHF. CDR3 DNA: TGTGCCAGCAGTTGGGGACAGGGGGCCCAGCATTTT.

The gene calls are TRBV6-2 or TRBV6-3 and TRBJ1-5; D possibly corresponds to TRBD1 (5 bases). Germline V gene lookup returns CDR1 MNHEY and CDR2 SVGEGT. The length of the CDR3 is 15 residues. V was shortened by 6 bases and J by 5 bases, with 17 bases between the two germline ends. As DNA, the CDR3 is TGTGCCAGCAGCTCCCCCTTACAGGTGGATCAGCCCCAGCATTTT. Translated, it gives CASSSPLQVDQPQHF.

This chain links TRBV10-1 with TRBJ2-1; 10 bases match TRBD2. Per germline, CDR1 WNHNN and CDR2 SYGVQD (reference sequence). V was pared by 4 bases and J by 4 bases, with 4 bases of the junction left unmatched. The CDR3 has 15 residues. The CDR3 loop reads CASSVSGGAYNEQFF. Here the CDR3 DNA reads TGCGCCAGCAGTGTGAGCGGGGGGGCATACAATGAGCAGTTCTTC.

The CDR3, as DNA: TGTGCCAGCAGCTTAAGTCCAGGGGGCATTACTGAAGCTTTCTTT. As protein: CASSLSPGGITEAFF. The rearrangement links TRBV7-8 to TRBJ1-1; 8 bases are shared with TRBD1. The V segment lost 2 bases and the J segment 5 bases; nucleotides outside the gene matches: 7. CDR3 length: 15 amino acids. Germline CDR1 SGHVS, CDR2 FQNEAQ.

V usage is TRBV12-3 or TRBV12-4 and J usage is TRBJ2-2; D is perhaps TRBD1 (5 bases). Trimming removed 6 bases from V and 7 bases from J, with 12 bases in between. The CDR3 loop spans 13 amino acids. The CDR3 DNA sequence: TGTGCCAGCAGCCGGGTAGGGGTCGGGGAGCTGTTTTTT. Its translation is CASSRVGVGELFF.

The chain employs TRBV5-1 and TRBJ2-2; D gene unclear. V lost 1 base, J lost 7 bases, and 11 bases lay in between. Germline V CDR1 and CDR2: SGHRS, YFSETQ. This CDR3 comprises 14 residues. In DNA form, the CDR3 reads TGCGCCAGCAGCTTGAGAGGAACGGTCGGGGAGCTGTTTTTT. Translated: CASSLRGTVGELFF.

The chain combines TRBV5-1 with TRBJ2-4; the match to TRBD2 covers 12 bases. This CDR3 is 19 amino acids long. V lost 4 bases to trimming and J lost 1 base; unmatched junction nucleotides: 12. The V gene's germline CDR1 is SGHRS and CDR2 YFSETQ. CDR3 in amino acids: CASSLLAGGLFEAKNIQYF. The CDR3 DNA follows: TGCGCCAGCAGCCTGCTAGCGGGGGGGTTATTTGAGGCCAAAAACATTCAGTACTTC. Combining the CDR3 with reference TRBV5-1 and TRBJ2-4 gives the whole variable domain KAGVTQTPRYLIKTRGQQVTLSCSPISGHRSVSWYQQTPGQGLQFLFEYFSETQRNKGNFPGRFSGRQFSNSRSEMNVSTLELGDSALYLCASSLLAGGLFEAKNIQYFGAGTRLSVL.

The chain combines TRBV7-9 with TRBJ1-2; D not certain. Germline CDR1 is SEHNR and CDR2 is FQNEAQ (reference sequence). This CDR3 contains 14 residues. The V and J ends lost 1 base and 5 bases respectively, with 11 bases between them. The CDR3 DNA is TGTGCCAGCAGCTTAGATTCGGCAGGATATGGCTACACCTTC. It codes for CASSLDSAGYGYTF.

The V call is TRBV9, the J call TRBJ1-2; 11 positions agree with TRBD1. V trimming: 6 bases; J trimming: 5 bases; junction bases outside the gene matches: 6. Germline CDR1 reads SGDLS; CDR2 reads YYNGEE. The CDR3 sequence is 14 residues long. This CDR3 reads CASIRDRGRYGYTF. The DNA of the CDR3 is TGTGCCAGCATACGGGACAGGGGGAGGTATGGCTACACCTTC.

The chain is built from TRBV28 and TRBJ1-2; 8 bases fit TRBD1. Germline-derived CDR1 and CDR2 are MDHEN and SYDVKM. The CDR3 length is 17 residues. V was clipped by 4 bases and J by 8 bases; unmatched bases: 18. In nucleotides, the CDR3 is TGTGCCAGCAGTTCACCTCGGACCAAGGACAGGGATAAAGGCTACACCTTC. Amino acid sequence: CASSSPRTKDRDKGYTF.

The chain combines TRBV5-1 with TRBJ2-1; 8 bases fit TRBD2. The trim removed 4 bases at V and 7 bases at J, leaving 13 bases unmatched. Germline lookup yields CDR1 SGHRS and CDR2 YFSETQ. The CDR3 sequence is 16 residues long. Here the CDR3 reads CASSPEETGGTNEQFF. The CDR3 nucleotides are TGCGCCAGCAGCCCCGAGGAGACGGGGGGGACGAATGAGCAGTTCTTC.

V and J are TRBV3-1 (or the pseudogene TRBV3-2) and TRBJ1-1, with D possibly being TRBD1 (5 bases). The germline V gene encodes CDR1 LGHDT and CDR2 YNNKEL (reference sequence). V lost 1 base, J lost 1 base, and 7 bases lay in between. The CDR3 loop spans 14 amino acids. As DNA, the CDR3 is TGTGCCAGCAGCCAAGGGGGCTGGAACACTGAAGCTTTCTTT. Translated, it gives CASSQGGWNTEAFF.

The CDR3 is CASSSQGGNTEAFF. Written as DNA, the CDR3 is TGTGCCAGCAGTTCACAGGGGGGCAACACTGAAGCTTTCTTT. The chain couples TRBV6-5 to TRBJ1-1; 8 bases line up with TRBD1. The J segment lost 2 bases and the V segment lost 4 bases, leaving 3 bases of the junction unmatched. There are 14 residues in the CDR3. Germline V gene data show CDR1 as MNHEY and CDR2 as SVGAGI.

The chain recombines TRBV11-3 with TRBJ2-7, with TRBD1 matching 8 bases. The CDR3 is made up of 13 amino acids. CDR1 is SGHNT and CDR2 is YENEEA in the germline V gene. V dropped 5 bases and J dropped 2; count of bases not matched to a gene: 2. The CDR3 sequence: CASSQDRAYEQYF. The CDR3 nucleotides read TGTGCCAGCAGCCAGGACAGGGCCTACGAGCAGTACTTC.

The V call is TRBV7-9, the J call TRBJ2-5; 10 bases align to TRBD2. The CDR3 consists of 16 residues. V was clipped by 5 bases and J by 2 bases; unmatched bases: 8. Germline V lookup: CDR1 SEHNR, CDR2 FQNEAQ (reference sequence). Written as DNA, the CDR3 is TGTGCCAGCAGCACCCGTAGCGGGGGGAGACAAGAGACCCAGTACTTC. It codes for CASSTRSGGRQETQYF.

This chain links TRBV19 with TRBJ1-2; D possibly corresponds to TRBD1 (6 bases). The CDR3 is made up of 13 amino acids. In germline, CDR1 is LNHDA, CDR2 SQIVND (reference sequence). V was shortened by 9 bases and J by 3 bases, with 14 bases between the two germline ends. The CDR3 region has the DNA TGTGCCAGCGACAGGAGTGGTGACTATGGCTACACCTTC. This translates into CASDRSGDYGYTF. Full variable domain (missing parts from reference TRBV19 and TRBJ1-2): DGGITQSPKYLFRKEGQNVTLSCEQNLNHDAMYWYRQDPGQGLRLIYYSQIVNDFQKGDIAEGYSVSREKKESFPLTVTSAQKNPTAFYLCASDRSGDYGYTFGSGTRLTVV.

This clone has a count of ten or more. This CDR3 is also generated by other DNA sequences in the sample. The chain is built from TRBV9 and TRBJ1-3; D call uncertain. This CDR3 has 12 residues. V was cut by 4 bases and J by 4 bases, with 6 bases left in between. CDR1 and CDR2 (germline): SGDLS, YYNGEE. CDR3 amino acids: CASSPRGNTIYF. In DNA, the CDR3 is TGTGCCAGCAGCCCCAGGGGAAACACCATATATTTT.

CDR3 nucleotide sequence: TGTGCCAGCAGCGCAGGGGGTACCTATAATTCACCCCTCCACTTT. Translated, it gives CASSAGGTYNSPLHF. The chain uses TRBV5-6 and TRBJ1-6, with 7 bases that match TRBD1. V was clipped by 4 bases and J by 2 bases; unmatched bases: 3. The length of the CDR3 is 15 residues. The germline V gene encodes CDR1 SGHDT and CDR2 YYEEEE.

The genes are TRBV7-6 and TRBJ2-7; TRBD2 might be the D (7 bases). Trimming took off 5 bases at V and 2 bases at J, with 25 bases between the two ends. The CDR3 runs to 18 residues. The germline gives CDR1 SGHVS, CDR2 FNYEAQ. The CDR3 here is CASSPTQTRGGEAYEQYF. The CDR3 DNA reads as TGTGCCAGCAGCCCAACCCAAACAAGGGGGGGGGAGGCCTACGAGCAGTACTTC.

This clone was picked up one time. This chain joins TRBV28 and TRBJ1-6; 8 bases fit TRBD1. V was clipped by 3 bases and J by 5 bases; unmatched bases: 6. The CDR3 has 16 residues. From germline, CDR1 is MDHEN and CDR2 SYDVKM. The CDR3 DNA reads as TGTGCCAGCAGTTTGCCAGGGGGCTTCAATAATTCACCCCTCCACTTT. As protein: CASSLPGGFNNSPLHF.

J is TRBJ2-3 and V is TRBV29-1, with a weak D call TRBD2 (5 bases). CDR1 and CDR2 from the germline V gene are SQVTM and ANQGSEA. V was shortened by 1 base and J by 6 bases, with 23 bases between the two germline ends. The CDR3 extends over 17 amino acids. The DNA of the CDR3 is TGCAGCGTTGAAGGCGGACGGGGTTTTTCCATTTTTGATACGCAGTATTTT. Translation gives CSVEGGRGFSIFDTQYF.

This chain uses TRBV19 with TRBJ1-1, with TRBD1 as a possible D gene (5 bases). V was pared by 4 bases and J by 10 bases, with 22 bases between. Germline CDR1 and CDR2: LNHDA and SQIVND (reference sequence). CDR3 size: 15 residues. CDR3 residues: CASSTRGHFLARAFF. The DNA for the CDR3 is TGTGCCAGTAGTACCCGTGGACATTTTTTAGCAAGAGCTTTCTTT.

This rearrangement joins TRBV18 to TRBJ1-1; D gene ambiguous. CDR1 is KGHSH and CDR2 is LQKENI in the germline V gene. CDR3 length equals 16 residues. The germline V and J ends were trimmed by 1 base and 0 bases, with 12 bases remaining between them. The CDR3 DNA sequence: TGTGCCAGCTCACCACAACTTCAGGCTTTGAACACTGAAGCTTTCTTT. Residues: CASSPQLQALNTEAFF.